A selection of T cell receptor beta chains follows, all from one sample in a study of blood T cells in healthy people across ages. Using its own MiXCR run on the 5' RACE reads, TCRdb lists one record per CDR3 protein. Among over 950,000 distinct CDR3 sequences listed, less than 45% were seen once. The sample was blood. All receptors derive from a man in his late teens or twenties in good health. Each CDR3 is given with its conserved first and last residue. A D gene is named only where the DNA matches it firmly. Only part of the rows carry a size: once, few, many, or a class if the clone is expanded.

TGTGCCAGCTCACCATACGGACAGCCTGGCTACACCTTC,CASSPYGQPGYTF,TRBV18,.,TRBJ1-2,.,13
TGCAGCGTCTACGACAGTCTGTATGGCTACACCTTC,CSVYDSLYGYTF,TRBV29-1,.,TRBJ1-2,many,12
TGTGCCAGCAGCGTTGACGGGAAACCAACTAATGAAAAACTGTTTTTT,CASSVDGKPTNEKLFF,TRBV9,.,TRBJ1-4,.,16
TGTGCCAGCAGTCCCTCCTCCGGGACAGCCTATGAAAAACTGTTTTTT,CASSPSSGTAYEKLFF,TRBV11-2,TRBD1,TRBJ1-4,.,16
TGTGCCAGCGGTCCCTTTTGGGGCGTCGGGAACACCGGGGAGCTGTTTTTT,CASGPFWGVGNTGELFF,TRBV27,.,TRBJ2-2,.,17
TGTGCCAGCGGCGGGGGCCGCTCCTACAATGAGCAGTTCTTC,CASGGGRSYNEQFF,TRBV28,.,TRBJ2-1,few,14
TGTGCCAGCAGAGATGGACAGAGGCTTTATGGCTACACCTTC,CASRDGQRLYGYTF,TRBV28,.,TRBJ1-2,.,14
TGTGCCAGCAGCTTATCTAGGCTCGGCAATGAGCAGTACTTC,CASSLSRLGNEQYF,TRBV7-2,.,TRBJ2-7,few,14
TGCAGTGCGTACGGGGGAGGTGACGGGGAGCTGTTTTTT,CSAYGGGDGELFF,TRBV20-1,.,TRBJ2-2,few,13
TGTGCCAGCAGCCTAGGACAGGGGTCATCAGAAGATACGCAGTATTTT,CASSLGQGSSEDTQYF,TRBV13,TRBD1,TRBJ2-3,few,16
TGTGCCAGCAGTTTCTTGGTGGGTTTAGCCCGTCCAGATACGCAGTATTTT,CASSFLVGLARPDTQYF,TRBV12-3/TRBV12-4,.,TRBJ2-3,few,17
TGCAGTGCTAGTAGGGCTAGCGGGGGCGTAGTTCCAAATACGCAGTATTTT,CSASRASGGVVPNTQYF,TRBV20-1,TRBD2,TRBJ2-3,.,17
TGCAGTGCTTGGGACACGCTAGTTCGCAATGAGCAGTTCTTC,CSAWDTLVRNEQFF,TRBV20-1,.,TRBJ2-1,.,14
TGTGCCAGCAGTTTAAACCCTAATCAGCCCCAGCATTTT,CASSLNPNQPQHF,TRBV27,.,TRBJ1-5,.,13
TGTGCTAGTGGTTTGGCAGGGGGCGGTTGTGGCTACACCTTC,CASGLAGGGCGYTF,TRBV12-5,TRBD1,TRBJ1-2,.,14
TGTGCCAGCAGTCTCGACAGGGGGCGCGATCAGCCCCAGCATTTT,CASSLDRGRDQPQHF,TRBV12-3/TRBV12-4,TRBD1,TRBJ1-5,few,15
TGTGCCAGCAGTTTTCGTGCGGCAGGGGGGCTCCCCTACAATGAGCAGTACTTC,CASSFRAAGGLPYNEQYF,TRBV12-3/TRBV12-4,.,TRBJ2-7,few,18
TGTGCCAGCAAGTACATAGAAGATCAGCCCCAGCATTTT,CASKYIEDQPQHF,TRBV12-3/TRBV12-4,.,TRBJ1-5,.,13
TGCGCCAGCAGCCAAGATTTGGGGACCGTGAGGTCACCCCTCCACTTT,CASSQDLGTVRSPLHF,TRBV4-3,.,TRBJ1-6,.,16
TGTGCCAGCAGCCAAGATTTTAGCGAAGCTTTCTTT,CASSQDFSEAFF,TRBV3-1,.,TRBJ1-1,.,12
TGCAGTGCCGACGGGGGGAGAGCTAACTATGGCTACACCTTC,CSADGGRANYGYTF,TRBV20-1,.,TRBJ1-2,.,14
TGTGCCATCAATGGGGCCTCTCTAGGCGGTGAGCAGTTCTTC,CAINGASLGGEQFF,TRBV10-3,.,TRBJ2-1,.,14
TGTGCCAGCAGCCTGCTAGGACAGCGCTACAATGAGCAGTTCTTC,CASSLLGQRYNEQFF,TRBV27,.,TRBJ2-1,.,15
TGTGCCAGCAGCTTACTTTCTCGGGACCAGCCCCAGCATTTT,CASSLLSRDQPQHF,TRBV7-2,.,TRBJ1-5,.,14
TGTGCCAGCAGCGCCGACAGGGTTAGGCTTTCACCCCTCCACTTT,CASSADRVRLSPLHF,TRBV7-2,TRBD1,TRBJ1-6,few,15
TGTGCCAGCAGCTTTTTATTAGGCATAAACACTGAAGCTTTCTTT,CASSFLLGINTEAFF,TRBV11-2,.,TRBJ1-1,.,15
TGCAGTGCTAGAGGTCAACGATATCAAGAGACCCAGTACTTC,CSARGQRYQETQYF,TRBV20-1,.,TRBJ2-5,many,14
TGTGCCAGCAGCCCCCAGGGATTCAGCCAACCCCAGCATTTT,CASSPQGFSQPQHF,TRBV6-2/TRBV6-3,.,TRBJ1-5,.,14
TGTGCCAGCAAAGGGGCAGATACGCAGTATTTT,CASKGADTQYF,TRBV7-2,.,TRBJ2-3,.,11
TGCAGTGCTAGAGGCCAACTAGCGGGGGGGCATGATACGCAGTATTTT,CSARGQLAGGHDTQYF,TRBV20-1,TRBD2,TRBJ2-3,.,16
TGCAGTGCTAGACCTAGCCCGGACAGGGGTCAAAACTATGGCTACACCTTC,CSARPSPDRGQNYGYTF,TRBV20-1,TRBD1,TRBJ1-2,few,17
TGTGCCAGCAGTAGAGGGACAGCGGGGGGGCTGAATGAGCAGTTCTTC,CASSRGTAGGLNEQFF,TRBV6-2/TRBV6-3,TRBD2,TRBJ2-1,.,16
TGTGCCAGCAGCTGGAACGGGACACTTAAGAGCTCCCATAATTCACCCCTCCACTTT,CASSWNGTLKSSHNSPLHF,TRBV7-9,.,TRBJ1-6,.,19
TGTGCCAGCAGCTTATACGGGACAGGGGGCGCGCACGCTGAAGCTTTCTTT,CASSLYGTGGAHAEAFF,TRBV7-2,TRBD1,TRBJ1-1,.,17
TGTGCCAGTAGTGTAACAGGCCTGATGAGTGGCTACACCTTC,CASSVTGLMSGYTF,TRBV19,.,TRBJ1-2,.,14
TGTGCCTGGAGTGTCCAGAGCAATCAGCCCCAGCATTTT,CAWSVQSNQPQHF,TRBV30,.,TRBJ1-5,few,13
TGTGCCAGTTATTTCAGCAACTTGAACACTGAAGCTTTCTTT,CASYFSNLNTEAFF,TRBV2,.,TRBJ1-1,.,14
TGTGCCAGCAGCCCGGACAGTTATTACAATGAGCAGTACTTC,CASSPDSYYNEQYF,TRBV7-9,.,TRBJ2-7,few,14
TGTGCCAGCAGTGTCAGGAGTCTCGGAGGAGAGACCCAGTACTTC,CASSVRSLGGETQYF,TRBV2,.,TRBJ2-5,.,15
TGTGCCAGCAGGCGACAGAGCTCCTACGAGCAGTACTTC,CASRRQSSYEQYF,TRBV6-2/TRBV6-3,.,TRBJ2-7,few,13
TGCAGTGCTCAGGACAGGCCCAGCCAAGAGACCCAGTACTTC,CSAQDRPSQETQYF,TRBV20-1,TRBD1,TRBJ2-5,.,14
TGTGCCAGCAGCTTAGCTGCGACAGACCCCTATGGCTACACCTTC,CASSLAATDPYGYTF,TRBV7-2,.,TRBJ1-2,.,15
TGCGCCAGCAGCCAGATAGGGACTTCCACAGATACGCAGTATTTT,CASSQIGTSTDTQYF,TRBV5-1,.,TRBJ2-3,.,15
TGTGCCAGCAGGGGAGCCGGGACCTTGGGAGAAAAACTGTTTTTT,CASRGAGTLGEKLFF,TRBV6-5,.,TRBJ1-4,.,15
TGTGCCAGCAGTGAGCCAGTACAAGAGACCCAGTACTTC,CASSEPVQETQYF,TRBV2,.,TRBJ2-5,.,13
TGCGCCAGCAACTTCGGAGGGATGGGTGAAAAACTGTTTTTT,CASNFGGMGEKLFF,TRBV5-1,.,TRBJ1-4,.,14
TGTGCCAGCAGCCGAACATTCGGAAGTGAAAAACTGTTTTTT,CASSRTFGSEKLFF,TRBV12-3/TRBV12-4,.,TRBJ1-4,.,14
TGTGCCAGCAGGCTATTGGAGACCCTGTACTTC,CASRLLETLYF,TRBV6-2/TRBV6-3,.,TRBJ2-4,.,11
TGTGCCAGCAGCCTACGGGGGGACCGCACAGATACGCAGTATTTT,CASSLRGDRTDTQYF,TRBV3-1,TRBD2,TRBJ2-3,.,15
TGTGCCTGGAGTGCGGACAGGAACAATGAGCAGTTCTTC,CAWSADRNNEQFF,TRBV30,TRBD1,TRBJ2-1,.,13
TGTGCCAGCAGCCGCGACCCAACCCTTGAAGCTTTCTTT,CASSRDPTLEAFF,TRBV3-1,.,TRBJ1-1,.,13
TGTGCCAGCAGCCAGCTCCGGGCATACGAGCAGTACTTC,CASSQLRAYEQYF,TRBV5-6,.,TRBJ2-7,few,13
TGTGCCAGCAGCTTGGGGGCAGCCCCTATTAGCACAGATACGCAGTATTTT,CASSLGAAPISTDTQYF,TRBV5-8,.,TRBJ2-3,few,17
TGTGCCAGCAGCGTAACGGGGAAGAGGGGTGAAAAACTGTTTTTT,CASSVTGKRGEKLFF,TRBV9,.,TRBJ1-4,.,15
TGCAGTGCATACCTTGGAGGGGGGGCTCTAATTTCCTACAATGAGCAGTTCTTC,CSAYLGGGALISYNEQFF,TRBV20-1,.,TRBJ2-1,few,18
TGTGCCAGCAGTTTGTCGGGGGGGAGGGTGAGCACAGATACGCAGTATTTT,CASSLSGGRVSTDTQYF,TRBV6-5,TRBD2,TRBJ2-3,few,17
TGTGCCAGCCTGGAGGAGACAACGAAATACTATGGCTACACCTTC,CASLEETTKYYGYTF,TRBV6-1,.,TRBJ1-2,.,15